The rows below give T cell receptor beta chains drawn from one sample of a study of blood T cell repertoires in COVID-19. Clones were read by immunoSEQ multiplex PCR, and TCRdb kept only the in-frame ones, dropping some. Of 200,000 to 250,000 clones in the sample, 65% to 80% were seen once. Sequencing used peripheral blood. Every receptor here comes from a woman aged 40 to 50 with active or convalescent COVID-19. The CDR3 runs from the conserved cysteine through the conserved F or W. D genes are given only for firm matches. Size tells how often a clone was seen (once, few, many) or the class of an expanded clone, and some rows leave it out.

clone_size	d_call	v_call	j_call	cdr3_nt	cdr3_aa
NA	NA	TRBV7-6	TRBJ1-3	TGTGCCAGCAGCCTCCAATCACAGGGTTCTGGAAACACCATATATTTT	CASSLQSQGSGNTIYF
NA	NA	TRBV5-6	TRBJ1-1	TGTGCCAGCAGCGGAGGCACCGGGAAGAGAACTGAAGCTTTCTTT	CASSGGTGKRTEAFF
NA	NA	TRBV7-6	TRBJ2-2	TGTGCCAGCAGCTTAAACAGGGCTGAAAACACCGGGGAGCTGTTTTTT	CASSLNRAENTGELFF
NA	TRBD1	TRBV5-1	TRBJ2-7	TGCGCCAGCAGCGCCGAGACAGGGTACGGTACCAGAAGCTACGAGCAGTACTTC	CASSAETGYGTRSYEQYF
NA	TRBD1	TRBV13	TRBJ2-2	TGTGCCAGCAGCCTCATCCGGGACAGGCAGCACACCGGGGAGCTGTTTTTT	CASSLIRDRQHTGELFF
few	NA	TRBV28	TRBJ2-3	TGTGCCAGCAGTCTAACACAGGGTACGGGCACAGATACGCAGTATTTT	CASSLTQGTGTDTQYF
NA	NA	TRBV9	TRBJ1-2	TGTGCCAGCAGCTCCTTCAAGACAGGCTATGGCTACACCTTC	CASSSFKTGYGYTF
NA	NA	TRBV19	TRBJ2-2	TGTGCCAGTAGTCCTCGGACAGATAACACCGGGGAGCTGTTTTTT	CASSPRTDNTGELFF
few	TRBD1	TRBV28	TRBJ1-1	TGTGCCAGCAGTTTATACAGGGGGGACACTGAAGCTTTCTTT	CASSLYRGDTEAFF
NA	TRBD1	TRBV30	TRBJ1-1	TGTGCCTGGATGGAAGGGACAGTCAAAGAAGCTTTCTTT	CAWMEGTVKEAFF
NA	NA	TRBV2	TRBJ1-1	TGTGCCAGCAGCACCTTCAGGGTTGGCGCTGAAGCTTTCTTT	CASSTFRVGAEAFF
NA	TRBD1	TRBV6-6	TRBJ2-6	TGTGCCAGCAGTCGACAGGGGCAGGCTGGGGCCAACGTCCTGACTTTC	CASSRQGQAGANVLTF
NA	NA	TRBV2	TRBJ1-4	TGTGCCAGCAGGGAGATCGAAGAAAAACTGTTTTTT	CASREIEEKLFF
NA	NA	TRBV11-2	TRBJ1-6	TGTGCCAGCGCTTCTCAGGGCAATTCACCCCTCCACTTT	CASASQGNSPLHF
NA	NA	TRBV21-1	TRBJ1-2	TGTGCCAGCAGCAAAAATGTTGGGGGGTATGGCTACACCTTC	CASSKNVGGYGYTF